The sequence of this T cell receptor beta chain was determined in a study of T-cell reconstitution after alpha-beta-depleted transplantation in children. Germline CDR1 reads MNHEY; CDR2 reads SVGEGT. Trimming removed 6 bases at V and 0 bases at J, with 6 bases between. This CDR3 has 14 amino acids. For TCRbeta, the library was prepared with unique molecular identifiers. TCRdb recomputed calls from the PCR reads with MiXCR, one row per CDR3 protein. The data hold around 400,000 distinct CDR3 sequences, with 11% observed a single time. The chain carries TRBV6-2 or TRBV6-3 and TRBJ2-6, with unresolved D. The material sequenced was PBMCs from the stem cell graft donor, taken from the stem cell graft. The sequence was collected from a human donor who donated a stem cell graft to a child with acute myeloid leukemia. The CDR3 sequence: CASRHFSGANVLTF. The CDR3 DNA reads TGTGCCAGCAGACACTTCTCTGGGGCCAACGTCCTGACTTTC.